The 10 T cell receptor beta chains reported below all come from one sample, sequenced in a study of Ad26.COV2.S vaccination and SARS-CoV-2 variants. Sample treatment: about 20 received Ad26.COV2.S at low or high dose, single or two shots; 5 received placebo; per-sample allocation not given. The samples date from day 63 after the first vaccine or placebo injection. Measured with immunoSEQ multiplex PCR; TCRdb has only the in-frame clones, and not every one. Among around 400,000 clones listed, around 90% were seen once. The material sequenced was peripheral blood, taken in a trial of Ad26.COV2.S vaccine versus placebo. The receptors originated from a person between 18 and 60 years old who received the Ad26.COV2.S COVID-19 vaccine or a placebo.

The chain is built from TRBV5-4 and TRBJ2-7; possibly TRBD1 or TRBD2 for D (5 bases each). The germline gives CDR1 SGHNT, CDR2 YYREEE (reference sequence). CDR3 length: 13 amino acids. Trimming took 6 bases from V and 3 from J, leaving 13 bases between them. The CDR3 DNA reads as TGTGCCAGCAACCAGGGAGAAGGCTACGAGCAGTACTTC. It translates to CASNQGEGYEQYF.

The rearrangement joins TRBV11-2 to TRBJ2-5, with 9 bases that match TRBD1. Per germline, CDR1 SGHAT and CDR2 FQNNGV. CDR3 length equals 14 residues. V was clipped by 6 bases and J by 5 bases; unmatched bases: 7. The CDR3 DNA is TGTGCCAGCAGTCATACAGGGGGCGGGGAGACCCAGTACTTC. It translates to CASSHTGGGETQYF.

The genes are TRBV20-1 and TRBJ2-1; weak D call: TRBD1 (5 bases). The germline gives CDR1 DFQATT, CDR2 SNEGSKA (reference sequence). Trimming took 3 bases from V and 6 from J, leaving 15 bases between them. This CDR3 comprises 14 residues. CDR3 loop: CSASRAGIGNEQFF. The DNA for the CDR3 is TGCAGTGCTAGTCGGGCAGGGATAGGCAATGAGCAGTTCTTC.

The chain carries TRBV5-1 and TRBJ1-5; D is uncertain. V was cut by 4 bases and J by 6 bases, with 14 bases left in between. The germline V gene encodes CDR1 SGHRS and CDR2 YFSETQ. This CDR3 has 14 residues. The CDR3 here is CASSQEGNTQPQHF. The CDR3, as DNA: TGCGCCAGCAGCCAGGAGGGTAATACTCAGCCCCAGCATTTT.

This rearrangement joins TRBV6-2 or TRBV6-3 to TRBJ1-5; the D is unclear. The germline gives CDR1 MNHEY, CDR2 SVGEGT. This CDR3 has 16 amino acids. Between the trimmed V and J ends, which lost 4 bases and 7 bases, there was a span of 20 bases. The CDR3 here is CASSFPSLDVSQPQHF. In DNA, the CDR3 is TGTGCCAGCAGTTTCCCTTCTCTGGACGTCTCCCAGCCCCAGCATTTT.

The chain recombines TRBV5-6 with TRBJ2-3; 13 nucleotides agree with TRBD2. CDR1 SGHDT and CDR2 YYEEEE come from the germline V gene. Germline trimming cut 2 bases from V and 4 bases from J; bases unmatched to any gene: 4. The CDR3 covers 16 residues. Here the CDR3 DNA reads TGTGCCAGCAGCTTTAGGACTAGCGGGAGATCAGATACGCAGTATTTT. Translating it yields CASSFRTSGRSDTQYF. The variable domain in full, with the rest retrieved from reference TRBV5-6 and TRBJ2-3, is DAGVTQSPTHLIKTRGQQVTLRCSPKSGHDTVSWYQQALGQGPQFIFQYYEEEERQRGNFPDRFSGHQFPNYSSELNVNALLLGDSALYLCASSFRTSGRSDTQYFGPGTRLTVL.

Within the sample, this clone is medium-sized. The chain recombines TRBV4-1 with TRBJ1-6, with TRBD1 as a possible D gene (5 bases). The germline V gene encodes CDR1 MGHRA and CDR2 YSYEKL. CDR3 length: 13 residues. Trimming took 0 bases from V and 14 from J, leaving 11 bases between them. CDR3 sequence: CASSQDGGRTLHF. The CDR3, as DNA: TGCGCCAGCAGCCAAGATGGGGGACGGACCCTCCACTTT.

DNA of the CDR3: TGCGCCAGCAGCCAAGAATACCGGGGCAACAATGAGCAGTTCTTC. Encoded protein: CASSQEYRGNNEQFF. The chain uses TRBV4-3 and TRBJ2-1; D may be TRBD1 or TRBD2 (5 bases each). Germline values: CDR1 LGHNA, CDR2 YSLEER. The CDR3 contains 15 residues. Deletions cut 0 bases from V and 5 bases from J, with 11 bases between.

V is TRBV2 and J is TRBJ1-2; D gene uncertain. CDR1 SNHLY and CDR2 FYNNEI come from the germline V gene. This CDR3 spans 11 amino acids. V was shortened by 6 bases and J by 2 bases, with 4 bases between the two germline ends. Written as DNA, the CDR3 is TGTGCCAGCAGCGAAAACTATGGCTACACCTTC. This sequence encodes CASSENYGYTF.

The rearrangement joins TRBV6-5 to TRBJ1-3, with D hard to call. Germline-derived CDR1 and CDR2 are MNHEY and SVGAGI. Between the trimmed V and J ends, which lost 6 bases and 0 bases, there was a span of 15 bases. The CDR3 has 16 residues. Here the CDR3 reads CASSYGGPGSGNTIYF. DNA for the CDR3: TGTGCCAGCAGCTACGGCGGCCCCGGCTCTGGAAACACCATATATTTT.